This T cell receptor beta chain was obtained from a study of technical replicates of blood from a few donors. Data came from immunoSEQ multiplex PCR; TCRdb stores just in-frame clones and leaves some out. The sample has 85,000 to 95,000 clones, around 96% seen once. A note on this clone: One junction end disagrees with the germline gene, perhaps due to a read error.

This CDR3 is built from 16 residues. Per the germline V gene, CDR1 is SGHRS and CDR2 is YFSETQ. This TCR came from a human donor in good health. This chain connects TRBV5-1 to TRBJ1-4, with D perhaps matching TRBD1 (5 bases). The material sequenced was T cells isolated from PBMCs. The CDR3 DNA reads TGCGCCAGCAGCCCCCTTTCGACAGCAACAAATGAAAAACTGTTTTTT. Translation: CASSPLSTATNEKLFF.